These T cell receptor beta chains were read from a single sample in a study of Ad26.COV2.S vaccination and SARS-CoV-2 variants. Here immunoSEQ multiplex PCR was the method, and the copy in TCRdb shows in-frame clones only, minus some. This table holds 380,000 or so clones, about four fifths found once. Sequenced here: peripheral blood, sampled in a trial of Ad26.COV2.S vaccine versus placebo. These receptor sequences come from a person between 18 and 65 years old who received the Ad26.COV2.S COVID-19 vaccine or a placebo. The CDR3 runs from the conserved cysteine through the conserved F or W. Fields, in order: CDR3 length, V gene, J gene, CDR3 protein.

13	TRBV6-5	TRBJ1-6	CASARAPNSPLHF
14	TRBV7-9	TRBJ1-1	CASSPQGEKTEAFF
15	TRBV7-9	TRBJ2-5	CASSSTTGKVETQYF
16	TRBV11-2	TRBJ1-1	CASSLRTGGGSREAFF
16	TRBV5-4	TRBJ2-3	CASRRTSGGITDTQYF
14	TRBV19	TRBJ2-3	CATKQTSGRDTQYF
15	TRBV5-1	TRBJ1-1	CASSLFAALNTEAFF
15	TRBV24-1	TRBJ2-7	CATSDRRDRPYEQYF
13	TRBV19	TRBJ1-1	CASSINWPNEAFF
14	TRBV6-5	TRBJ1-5	CASKGSTVNQPQHF
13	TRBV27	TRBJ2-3	CASSGRGIDTQYF
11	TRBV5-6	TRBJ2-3	CASSLTDTQYF
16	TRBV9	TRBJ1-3	CASSVGGLSSGNTIYF
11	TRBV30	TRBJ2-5	CAWRRRETQYF